The clone carrying this T cell receptor (beta chain) was found many times. The source of the sample is a study of T cells in Graves' hyperthyroidism and ophthalmopathy. In germline, CDR1 is SGHTA, CDR2 FQGTGA. V gave up 5 bases and J gave up 10 bases; unmatched junction bases: 9. The CDR3 covers 13 residues. It was RNA transcripts that yielded the amplified TCR beta CDR3 regions. With the HTBI primer set, the TCR CDR3 went through a first round of RT-PCR. TCRdb reprocessed the multiplex PCR reads with MiXCR, giving one entry per CDR3 protein. Of more than 500,000 distinct CDR3 sequences listed, around 15% were seen once; the top ten hold over 3.5%.

The gene calls are TRBV7-3 and TRBJ1-2, with 8 positions matching TRBD1. The receptor was isolated from a woman aged 25 to 39 with Graves' hyperthyroidism. Sequenced input: blood. CDR3 nucleotides: TGTGCCAGCAGCGCACGGACAGGGCAAGACTACACCTTC. Its translation is CASSARTGQDYTF. The full variable domain, in which reference TRBV7-3 and TRBJ1-2 provide the parts outside the CDR3, is GAGVSQTPSNKVTEKGKYVELRCDPISGHTALYWYRQSLGQGPEFLIYFQGTGAADDSGLPNDRFFAVRPEGSVSTLKIQRTERGDSAVYLCASSARTGQDYTFGSGTRLTVV.